The clone carrying this T cell receptor beta chain turned up a few times. What it recognizes is unknown. Germline V gives CDR1 LGHNA, CDR2 YNFKEQ. With V trimmed by 1 base and J by 5 bases, 5 bases remained unmatched. This CDR3 comprises 14 residues. The assay was immunoSEQ multiplex PCR, and TCRdb's table has in-frame clones only and misses some. The data hold hundreds of thousands of clones, with approximately 88% observed a single time. Treatment in this sample: approximately 18 received Ad26.COV2.S at low or high dose, single or two shots; roughly 5 received placebo; per-sample allocation not given. Sampling occurred on day 63 after the first vaccine or placebo injection. This record belongs to a study of Ad26.COV2.S vaccination and SARS-CoV-2 variants. Study-wide results and caveats: Vaccine and placebo recipients had comparable breadth of non-spike TCRs. Spike-specific CD8+ and CD4+ T cell responses reportedly showed substantial breadth after vaccination.

V is TRBV4-2 and J is TRBJ2-7, with 7 bases that match TRBD1. The source of this sequence is a person aged 18-65 years who received the Ad26.COV2.S COVID-19 vaccine or a placebo. The sample was peripheral blood, taken in a trial of Ad26.COV2.S vaccine versus placebo. The CDR3 DNA reads as TGTGCCAGCAGCCAAGGAGGGGGCTATCACGAGCAGTACTTC. Protein sequence: CASSQGGGYHEQYF.